A single sample is the source of the 8 T cell receptor beta chains below, sequenced in a study of cytomegalovirus exposure and HLA in healthy donors. It was with 60 Vbeta and 13 Jbeta primers that the PCR ran. The assay was immunoSEQ multiplex PCR, and TCRdb's table has in-frame clones only and misses some. The repertoire consists of some 98,000 clones, with approximately 76% occurring once and the leading ten covering approximately 2%. Sequenced input: PBMCs. These receptors all stem from a man in his forties or fifties in good health and CMV-seronegative.

The chain combines TRBV5-1 with TRBJ2-6; no definite D call. In germline, CDR1 is SGHRS, CDR2 YFSETQ. V was pared by 3 bases and J by 6 bases, with 4 bases between. This CDR3 has 12 amino acids. The chain's CDR3 is CASSYMANVLTF. CDR3 nucleotide sequence: TGCGCCAGCAGCTATATGGCCAACGTCCTGACTTTC.

This clone has more than one count but fewer than ten. The chain recombines TRBV4-3 with TRBJ2-3; 12 bases agree with TRBD2. Per the germline V gene, CDR1 is LGHNA and CDR2 is YSLEER. CDR3 length: 18 residues. Germline trimming cut 1 base from V and 1 base from J; bases unmatched to any gene: 6. The CDR3 here is CASSQGLAGEGGTDTQYF. In nucleotides, the CDR3 is TGCGCCAGCAGCCAAGGACTAGCGGGGGAAGGAGGCACAGATACGCAGTATTTT.

Turning to this clone: One junction end does not reproduce the germline sequence, and a read error may be involved. The gene calls are TRBV7-9 and TRBJ2-7, with a weak D call TRBD1 (5 bases). CDR1 is SEHNR and CDR2 is FQNEAQ in the germline V gene (reference sequence). CDR3 length: 12 residues. CDR3 sequence: CSSSYDRYEQYF. The CDR3 DNA follows: TGTTCCAGCAGCTATGACAGATACGAGCAGTACTTC.

The rearrangement joins TRBV19 to TRBJ2-1; no reliable D call. The CDR3 consists of 12 residues. Germline CDR1 and CDR2: LNHDA and SQIVND (reference sequence). Trimming shortened V by 3 bases and J by 5 bases, and 5 bases separated the two germline ends. CDR3 nucleotides: TGTGCCAGTAGTATGCAGGACAATGAGCAGTTCTTC. Protein sequence: CASSMQDNEQFF.

This clone was found a few times. The chain couples TRBV18 to TRBJ2-3; 8 nucleotides agree with TRBD2. J gave up 2 bases and V 3 bases, and 10 bases lay outside the gene matches. This CDR3 comprises 17 residues. Germline CDR1 and CDR2: KGHSH and LQKENI. This CDR3 reads CASSPNGGDIYTDTQYF. In nucleotides, the CDR3 is TGTGCCAGCTCACCGAACGGGGGGGATATTTACACAGATACGCAGTATTTT.

Of note for this clone: Compared with germline, one end of the junction differs, possibly owing to a read error. V and J are TRBV7-9 and TRBJ2-7; D is perhaps TRBD2 (6 bases). The germline CDR1 and CDR2 sequences are SEHNR and FQNEAQ (reference sequence). CDR3 length: 11 residues. The CDR3 protein is CSSLGGREQYF. The CDR3 DNA reads as TGTTCCAGCCTCGGGGGTCGGGAGCAGTACTTC.

The chain has TRBV18 and TRBJ1-2, with 7 bases aligning to TRBD1. Looked up from germline, CDR1 is KGHSH and CDR2 is LQKENI. The CDR3 spans 14 residues. The V and J ends lost 2 bases and 5 bases, in that order; junction bases with no gene match: 5. The CDR3 DNA reads TGTGCCAGCTCACCAGGCCGGGACAGTTATGGCTACACCTTC. Translation: CASSPGRDSYGYTF. The full variable domain, its missing parts supplied by reference TRBV18 and TRBJ1-2, is NAGVMQNPRHLVRRRGQEARLRCSPMKGHSHVYWYRQLPEEGLKFMVYLQKENIIDESGMPKERFSAEFPKEGPSILRIQQVVRGDSAAYFCASSPGRDSYGYTFGSGTRLTVV.

The chain couples TRBV27 to TRBJ2-1; 8 nucleotides align to TRBD1. J gave up 5 bases and V 7 bases, and 4 bases lay outside the gene matches. CDR3 size: 13 residues. CDR1 and CDR2 from the germline V gene are MNHEY and SMNVEV (reference sequence). The CDR3, as DNA: TGTGCCAGCACTCCGGACAGGGACAATGAGCAGTTCTTC. Translated, it gives CASTPDRDNEQFF.